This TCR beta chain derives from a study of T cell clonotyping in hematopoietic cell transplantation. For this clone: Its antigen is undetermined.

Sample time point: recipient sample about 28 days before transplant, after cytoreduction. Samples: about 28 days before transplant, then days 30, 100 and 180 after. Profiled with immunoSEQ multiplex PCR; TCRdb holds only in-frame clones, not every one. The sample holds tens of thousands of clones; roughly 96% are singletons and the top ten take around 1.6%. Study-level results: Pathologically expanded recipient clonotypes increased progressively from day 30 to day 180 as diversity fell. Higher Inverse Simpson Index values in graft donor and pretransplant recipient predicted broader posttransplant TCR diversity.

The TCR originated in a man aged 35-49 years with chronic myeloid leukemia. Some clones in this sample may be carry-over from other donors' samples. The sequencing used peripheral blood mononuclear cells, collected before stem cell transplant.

The CDR3 region has the DNA TGTGCCAGCAGCGACCCCGGACAGGGGTTTCCTGAAGCTTTCTTT. This codes for CASSDPGQGFPEAFF. V gene TRBV6-5 combines with J gene TRBJ1-1, with 9 bases matching TRBD1. Germline CDR1 is MNHEY and CDR2 is SVGAGI. The CDR3 runs to 15 residues. The V gene end was trimmed by 6 bases and the J gene end by 6 bases; junction bases not matched to a gene: 11.